This T cell receptor (beta chain) was identified in a study of shared clonotypes between healthy human individuals. As for the study in general: Each donor's CD4 naive and CD4 memory cells filled three plates apiece, CD8 naive two, and CD8 memory one.

Germline V CDR1 and CDR2: SQVTM, ANQGSEA. V was pared by 7 bases and J by 3 bases, with 11 bases between. This CDR3 region has 12 residues. About this clone: What it binds is not known.

CD45RO-negative, CCR7-positively selected cells formed the naive CD8 fraction, excluding terminally differentiated effector memory CD45RA+ cells. Sequencing used immunoSEQ multiplex PCR; TCRdb keeps in-frame clones, though not all of them. Counted here are 750,000 to 1,000,000 clones, around 92% occurring once; the ten biggest clones make up approximately 25%. Study conclusions and caveats: It was the few donors that limited the genetic and exposure-history diversity represented. Larger richness was generally estimated for naive than memory subsets.

The receptor's source is a young man in good health. Sequencing input: naive CD8+ T cells sorted from blood. V gene TRBV29-1 combines with J gene TRBJ2-3; no definite D call. CDR3 nucleotide sequence: TGCAGCGCGGCCCCCCAGACAGATACGCAGTATTTT. Translation: CSAAPQTDTQYF.